This entry concerns a single T cell receptor (beta chain). This sample is drawn from a study of blood T cell repertoires in COVID-19. Study in general: Collection of acute and convalescent COVID-19 samples took place in the United States, Italy and Spain. Nucleic acid was either cDNA or gDNA, and it came from T cells, B-cell-depleted T cells, or PBMCs.

The CDR3 has 13 amino acids. V dropped 3 bases and J dropped 9; count of bases not matched to a gene: 6. The germline gives CDR1 SGHNT, CDR2 YYREEE (reference sequence). Per the original data handling: Using reference gene primer amplification, nucleated cell counts were estimated. Libraries were prepared by immunoSEQ multiplex PCR; TCRdb keeps only in-frame clonotypes and omits some of them. V, J and clone size were drawn from that table, and D and trimming were deduced from the DNA. The sample has roughly 3,900 clones, around 90% seen once. Specimen: peripheral blood. This sequence originates from a man between 45 and 60 years old with active COVID-19. The J gene is TRBJ2-1, the V gene TRBV5-4, with TRBD2 matching over 7 bases. Here the CDR3 DNA reads TGTGCCAGCAGCTCGGGAGGAACGGGTGAGCAGTTCTTC. Amino acids: CASSSGGTGEQFF.